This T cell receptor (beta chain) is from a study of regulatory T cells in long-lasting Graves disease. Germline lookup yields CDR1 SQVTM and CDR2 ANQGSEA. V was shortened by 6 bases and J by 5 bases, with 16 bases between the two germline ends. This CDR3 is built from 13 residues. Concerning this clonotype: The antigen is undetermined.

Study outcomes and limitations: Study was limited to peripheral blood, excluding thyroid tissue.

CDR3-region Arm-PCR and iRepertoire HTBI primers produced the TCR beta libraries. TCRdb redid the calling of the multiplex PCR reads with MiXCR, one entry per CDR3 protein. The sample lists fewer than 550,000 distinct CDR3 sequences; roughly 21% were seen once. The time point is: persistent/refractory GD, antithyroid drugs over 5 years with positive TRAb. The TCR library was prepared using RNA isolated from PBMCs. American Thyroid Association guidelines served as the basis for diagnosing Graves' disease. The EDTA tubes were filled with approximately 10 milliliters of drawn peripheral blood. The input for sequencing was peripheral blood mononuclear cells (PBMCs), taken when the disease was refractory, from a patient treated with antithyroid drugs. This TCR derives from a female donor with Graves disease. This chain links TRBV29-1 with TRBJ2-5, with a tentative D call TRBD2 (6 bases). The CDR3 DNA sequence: TGCAGCGTGGGGGGACCCAACGTGGAGACCCAGTACTTC. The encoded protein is CSVGGPNVETQYF.